The rows below give T cell receptor beta chains drawn from one sample of a study of metastatic and nonmetastatic thyroid tumors. TCRdb reanalyzed the PCR reads with MiXCR. Counted here are more than 20,000 clones, around 30% occurring once; the ten biggest clones make up 5% to 7%. The sample was tumor tissue. The receptor set was obtained from a female donor with papillary thyroid cancer or a benign thyroid nodule (not recorded which). Some clones in this sample may be carry-over from other donors' samples. CDR3s include the opening cysteine and the closing phenylalanine or tryptophan. D genes are given only for firm matches. The listing skips clone size in some rows; elsewhere it reads once, few, many or a size class.

V gene: TRBV6-4
D gene: TRBD1
J gene: TRBJ1-2
clone size: many
CDR3 protein: CASSEVGTGIDGYTF
CDR3 DNA: TGTGCCAGCAGTGAGGTGGGGACAGGGATCGATGGCTACACCTTC

V gene: TRBV30
D gene: -
J gene: TRBJ2-3
clone size: many
CDR3 protein: CAWSESGAGTDTQYF
CDR3 DNA: TGTGCCTGGAGTGAGTCCGGGGCAGGGACAGATACGCAGTATTTT

V gene: TRBV7-2
D gene: TRBD1
J gene: TRBJ1-5
clone size: many
CDR3 protein: CASSLTGQPNNQPQHF
CDR3 DNA: TGTGCCAGCAGCTTAACGGGACAGCCCAACAATCAGCCCCAGCATTTT

V gene: TRBV5-1
D gene: TRBD1
J gene: TRBJ2-1
clone size: -
CDR3 protein: CASSLEQGARANEQFF
CDR3 DNA: TGCGCCAGCAGCTTGGAACAGGGGGCTCGGGCCAATGAGCAGTTCTTC

V gene: TRBV15
D gene: -
J gene: TRBJ1-4
clone size: many
CDR3 protein: CATSRDGQINEKLFF
CDR3 DNA: TGTGCCACCAGCAGAGATGGGCAGATTAATGAAAAACTGTTTTTT

V gene: TRBV12-3/TRBV12-4
D gene: -
J gene: TRBJ1-6
clone size: -
CDR3 protein: CASRPGSSPLNF
CDR3 DNA: TGTGCCAGCAGACCCGGGAGCTCACCCCTCAACTTT

V gene: TRBV12-3/TRBV12-4
D gene: TRBD1
J gene: TRBJ1-5
clone size: many
CDR3 protein: CASSATGKNQPQHF
CDR3 DNA: TGTGCCAGCAGTGCGACAGGGAAAAATCAGCCCCAGCATTTT

V gene: TRBV12-3/TRBV12-4
D gene: -
J gene: TRBJ1-3
clone size: medium-sized
CDR3 protein: CASSFGSGNTIYF
CDR3 DNA: TGTGCCAGCAGTTTTGGCTCTGGAAACACCATATATTTT

V gene: TRBV29-1
D gene: -
J gene: TRBJ2-7
clone size: many
CDR3 protein: CSVEVEGLDEQYF
CDR3 DNA: TGCAGCGTTGAAGTTGAGGGGTTGGACGAGCAGTACTTC

V gene: TRBV19
D gene: -
J gene: TRBJ2-1
clone size: many
CDR3 protein: CASSMNRANEQFF
CDR3 DNA: TGTGCCAGTAGTATGAACAGGGCCAATGAGCAGTTCTTC

V gene: TRBV7-2
D gene: -
J gene: TRBJ2-7
clone size: -
CDR3 protein: CASSLAGTASLEQYF
CDR3 DNA: TGTGCCAGCAGCTTAGCGGGGACGGCCTCTCTCGAGCAGTACTTC